Here is one T cell receptor beta chain with its context. Antigen: not known. This sample stems from a study of cytomegalovirus exposure and HLA in healthy donors. Study-level results: V- and J-gene trimming in TCR beta was tied to a missense DCLRE1C variant by an analysis performed later. The later analysis indicated that the majority of CMV-associated TCR beta chains appeared HLA-restricted. The analysis excluded some indistinguishable V segments, including TRBV6-2 and TRBV6-3. Later analysis placed DRB1 highest and HLA-C lowest in TCR association rates, which differed by HLA locus.

Both 60 Vbeta primers and 13 Jbeta primers went into the PCR. Measured with immunoSEQ multiplex PCR; TCRdb has only the in-frame clones, and not every one. Seen here are 150,000 to 200,000 clones, approximately 80% observed once, and the top ten hold 6%. CDR1 and CDR2 from the germline V gene are SGHNT and YYREEE (reference sequence). V lost 4 bases to trimming and J lost 4 bases; unmatched junction nucleotides: 7. The CDR3 is 14 residues long. Sequencing was performed on PBMCs. The rearrangement links TRBV5-4 to TRBJ1-2; TRBD1 matches 7 bases. The TCR sequence derives from a woman aged 25-40 years in good health and CMV-seropositive. CDR3 nucleotide sequence: TGTGCCAGCAGCGTACAGGGGTTAGCCTATGGCTACACCTTC. It encodes CASSVQGLAYGYTF.